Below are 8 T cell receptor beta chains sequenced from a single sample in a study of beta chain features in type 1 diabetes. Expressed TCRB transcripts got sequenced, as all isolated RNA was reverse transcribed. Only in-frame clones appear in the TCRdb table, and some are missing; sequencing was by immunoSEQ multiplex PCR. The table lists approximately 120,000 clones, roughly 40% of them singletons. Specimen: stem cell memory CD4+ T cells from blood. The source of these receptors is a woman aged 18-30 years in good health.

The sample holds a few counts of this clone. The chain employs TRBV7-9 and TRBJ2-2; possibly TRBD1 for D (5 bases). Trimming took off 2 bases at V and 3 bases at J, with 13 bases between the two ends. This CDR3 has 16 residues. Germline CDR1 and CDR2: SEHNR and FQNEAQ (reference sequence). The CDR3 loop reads CASSLIGQTDTGELFF. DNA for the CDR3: TGTGCCAGCAGCTTAATTGGACAAACAGACACCGGGGAGCTGTTTTTT.

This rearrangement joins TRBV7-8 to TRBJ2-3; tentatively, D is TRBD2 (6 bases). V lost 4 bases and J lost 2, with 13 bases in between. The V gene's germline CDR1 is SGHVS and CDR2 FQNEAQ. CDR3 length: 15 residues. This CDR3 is CASSSWGEPTDTQYF. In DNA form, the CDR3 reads TGTGCCAGCAGCTCGTGGGGGGAACCCACAGATACGCAGTATTTT.

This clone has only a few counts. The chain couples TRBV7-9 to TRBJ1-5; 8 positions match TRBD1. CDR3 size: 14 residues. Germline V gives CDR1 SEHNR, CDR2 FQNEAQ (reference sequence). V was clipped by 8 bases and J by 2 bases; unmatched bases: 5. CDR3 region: CASRGQGGNQPQHF. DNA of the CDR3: TGTGCCAGCCGAGGACAGGGAGGCAATCAGCCCCAGCATTTT. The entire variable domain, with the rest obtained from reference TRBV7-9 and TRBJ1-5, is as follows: DTGVSQNPRHKITKRGQNVTFRCDPISEHNRLYWYRQTLGQGPEFLTYFQNEAQLEKSRLLSDRFSAERPKGSFSTLEIQRTEQGDSAMYLCASRGQGGNQPQHFGDGTRLSIL.

The CDR3 sequence: CASSSGVGYGYTF. The CDR3 region has the DNA TGTGCCAGCAGCTCCGGGGTGGGCTATGGCTACACCTTC. The gene calls are TRBV7-9 and TRBJ1-2, with D unclear. V was shortened by 4 bases and J by 4 bases, with 10 bases between the two germline ends. Per the germline V gene, CDR1 is SEHNR and CDR2 is FQNEAQ (reference sequence). The CDR3 runs to 13 residues.

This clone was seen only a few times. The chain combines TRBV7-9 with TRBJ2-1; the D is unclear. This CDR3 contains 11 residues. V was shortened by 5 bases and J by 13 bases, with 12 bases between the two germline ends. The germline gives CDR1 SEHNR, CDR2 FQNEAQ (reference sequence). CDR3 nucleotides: TGTGCCAGCAGCCGTGAGAGTATCCAGTTCTTC. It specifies CASSRESIQFF.

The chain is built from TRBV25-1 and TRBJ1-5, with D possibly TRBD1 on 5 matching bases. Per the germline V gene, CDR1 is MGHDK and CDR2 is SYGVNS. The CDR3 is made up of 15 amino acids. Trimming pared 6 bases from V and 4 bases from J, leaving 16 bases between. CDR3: CASSGDSTFNQPQHF. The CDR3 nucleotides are TGTGCCAGCAGCGGAGACAGCACATTTAATCAGCCCCAGCATTTT.

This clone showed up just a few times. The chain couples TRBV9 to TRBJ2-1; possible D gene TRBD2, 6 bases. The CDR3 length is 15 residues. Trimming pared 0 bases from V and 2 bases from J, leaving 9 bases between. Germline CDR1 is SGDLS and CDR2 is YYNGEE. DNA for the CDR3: TGTGCCAGCAGCGTAGAGGTAGCGGCCTACAATGAGCAGTTCTTC. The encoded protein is CASSVEVAAYNEQFF.

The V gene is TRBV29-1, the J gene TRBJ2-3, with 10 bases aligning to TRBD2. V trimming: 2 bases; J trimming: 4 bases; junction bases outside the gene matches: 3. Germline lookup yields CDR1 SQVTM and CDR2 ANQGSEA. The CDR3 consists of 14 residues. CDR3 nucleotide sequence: TGCAGCGTTGAAACTAGCGGGAACCCAGATACGCAGTATTTT. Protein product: CSVETSGNPDTQYF.